The T cell receptor beta chain under discussion was sequenced for a study of early T cells in non-severe SARS-CoV-2 infection. Overall study context: Unpaired chains resulted from sequencing bulk RNA of unsorted whole blood.

Researchers attached unique molecular identifiers to individual cDNA molecules. MiXCR, applied by TCRdb to the 5' RACE reads, yields one record per CDR3 protein. The data show about 22,000 distinct CDR3 sequences, with under 6% seen just once and over 6.5% held by the top ten. The ends lost 4 bases at V and 4 bases at J; junction bases unmatched: 6. The CDR3 has 16 residues. The V gene's germline CDR1 is SGHTA and CDR2 FQGNSA. V usage is TRBV7-2 and J usage is TRBJ2-3, with TRBD2 matching 12 bases. The sequence was obtained from an adult who was a healthcare worker with PCR-confirmed SARS-CoV-2 infection or an uninfected control (not recorded which). Source material: whole blood. Here the CDR3 reads CASSSQPSGGADTQYF. DNA for the CDR3: TGTGCCAGCAGCTCCCAACCTAGCGGGGGGGCAGATACGCAGTATTTT.